These T cell receptor beta chains were read from a single sample in a study of blood T cell repertoires in COVID-19. Sequencing used immunoSEQ multiplex PCR; TCRdb keeps in-frame clones, though not all of them. The sample lists approximately 210,000 clones, just over 85% occurring once. The sample consisted of peripheral blood. These receptors all stem from a man aged 30 to 39 who had recovered from COVID-19. The CDR3 runs from the conserved cysteine through the conserved F or W. D genes are given only for firm matches. A clone size is listed for some rows: how often the clone was seen (once, few, many), or a class if it is expanded.

D gene	V gene	clone size	J gene	CDR3 protein	CDR3 DNA
TRBD1	TRBV5-4	.	TRBJ1-1	CASSSDRGAEAFF	TGTGCCAGCAGCTCGGACAGGGGGGCTGAAGCTTTCTTT
TRBD1	TRBV25-1	.	TRBJ1-6	CASSVTGQGATPLHF	TGTGCCAGCAGTGTAACCGGACAGGGAGCGACACCCCTCCACTTT
.	TRBV19	.	TRBJ1-3	CASSTLYLDSSGNTIYF	TGTGCCAGTAGTACACTCTACCTGGACAGCTCTGGAAACACCATATATTTT
TRBD1	TRBV19	.	TRBJ1-1	CATTGGGGSTEAFF	TGTGCCACCACAGGGGGCGGGGGATCTACTGAAGCTTTCTTT
.	TRBV5-4	.	TRBJ1-1	CASSLIGQNTEAFF	TGTGCCAGCAGCTTGATAGGACAGAACACTGAAGCTTTCTTT
TRBD1	TRBV5-4	.	TRBJ1-2	CASSLGQGVIKENYGYTF	TGTGCCAGCAGCTTGGGACAGGGAGTAATTAAGGAAAACTATGGCTACACCTTC
.	TRBV30	once	TRBJ1-6	CAHQAGQRINSPLHF	TGTGCCCACCAAGCAGGACAGAGGATTAATTCACCCCTCCACTTT
TRBD2	TRBV19	.	TRBJ2-7	CASKASGGSDEQYF	TGTGCCAGCAAAGCTAGCGGGGGGTCCGACGAGCAGTACTTC
.	TRBV9	.	TRBJ1-6	CASSARGGGYNSPLHF	TGTGCCAGCAGCGCCAGGGGCGGGGGTTATAATTCACCCCTCCACTTT
.	TRBV2	.	TRBJ1-1	CASSEGEGRANTEAFF	TGTGCCAGCAGTGAAGGAGAAGGGAGAGCGAACACTGAAGCTTTCTTT
.	TRBV7-9	.	TRBJ2-7	CASSPPSGSVEQYF	TGTGCCAGCAGCCCCCCTTCGGGGTCGGTCGAGCAGTACTTC
TRBD1	TRBV19	.	TRBJ2-2	CASSRQGAGELFF	TGTGCCAGTAGTAGACAGGGCGCGGGGGAGCTGTTTTTT
.	TRBV11-2	.	TRBJ2-5	CASSHTDFQETQYF	TGTGCCAGCAGCCATACTGACTTCCAAGAGACCCAGTACTTC
.	TRBV19	.	TRBJ2-5	CASSLGGMEETQYF	TGTGCCAGTAGTCTGGGGGGAATGGAAGAGACCCAGTACTTC
.	TRBV7-9	once	TRBJ2-3	CASSLDVPHTDTQYF	TGTGCCAGCAGCTTAGATGTCCCCCACACAGATACGCAGTATTTT
.	TRBV4-3	.	TRBJ2-2	CASSQNYGTGELFF	TGCGCCAGCAGCCAAAACTACGGAACCGGGGAGCTGTTTTTT
.	TRBV12-3/TRBV12-4	.	TRBJ1-2	CASSPLANYGYTF	TGTGCCAGCAGTCCTTTAGCTAACTATGGCTACACCTTC
.	TRBV6-5	.	TRBJ2-5	CASSLTTGGTQYF	TGTGCCAGCAGTTTGACGACGGGTGGGACCCAGTACTTC
.	TRBV6-4	.	TRBJ2-2	CASSKGTTNTGELFF	TGTGCCAGCAGTAAGGGGACAACGAACACCGGGGAGCTGTTTTTT
.	TRBV27	.	TRBJ1-2	CASSLWGGDNYGYTF	TGTGCCAGCAGTTTATGGGGCGGGGATAACTATGGCTACACCTTC
.	TRBV19	.	TRBJ1-1	CASSTSSASRNTEAFF	TGTGCCAGTAGTACCTCTTCCGCCTCCAGGAACACTGAAGCTTTCTTT
TRBD2	TRBV19	few	TRBJ2-7	CASSVFGGASLWEQYF	TGTGCCAGTAGTGTTTTCGGGGGGGCCTCGCTTTGGGAGCAGTACTTC
TRBD1	TRBV19	.	TRBJ2-1	CASSGTGYNEQFF	TGTGCCAGTAGTGGGACAGGATACAATGAGCAGTTCTTC
TRBD1	TRBV28	.	TRBJ1-4	CASSLGQGDEKLFF	TGTGCCAGCAGTTTGGGACAGGGAGACGAAAAACTGTTTTTT
.	TRBV20-1	.	TRBJ2-7	CSARDSYEQYF	TGCAGTGCTAGAGACAGCTACGAGCAGTACTTC
TRBD1	TRBV6-4	.	TRBJ1-2	CASSDLPGQGPNYGYTF	TGTGCCAGCAGTGACCTCCCGGGACAGGGACCTAACTATGGCTACACCTTC
.	TRBV19	.	TRBJ1-3	CASSITAGPGNTIYF	TGTGCCAGTAGTATAACGGCAGGTCCTGGAAACACCATATATTTT
TRBD1	TRBV4-3	.	TRBJ2-3	CASSTPGTGPGRNTQYF	TGCGCCAGCAGCACTCCGGGGACAGGTCCAGGCCGGAATACGCAGTATTTT
.	TRBV6-5	.	TRBJ1-2	CASTLPAPGGGYTF	TGTGCCAGCACCCTGCCTGCCCCGGGGGGTGGCTACACCTTC
.	TRBV18	.	TRBJ1-1	CASSPETGRNSEAFF	TGTGCCAGCTCACCGGAAACAGGGAGAAACTCTGAAGCTTTCTTT
TRBD1	TRBV10-2	.	TRBJ2-4	CASSDYLGTGVSNIQYF	TGCGCCAGCAGTGATTACCTCGGGACAGGGGTTTCAAACATTCAGTACTTC
.	TRBV25-1	.	TRBJ1-6	CASSALKSREQRDSPLHF	TGTGCCAGCAGTGCACTGAAAAGTAGGGAACAGAGGGATTCACCCCTCCACTTT
.	TRBV12-5	.	TRBJ2-3	CASGSPLPLDTQYF	TGTGCTAGTGGTTCTCCCCTCCCCCTGGATACGCAGTATTTT
TRBD1	TRBV10-3	.	TRBJ1-2	CAISKTPGQGGGYTF	TGTGCCATCAGTAAGACTCCCGGACAGGGCGGTGGCTACACCTTC
TRBD1	TRBV11-2	.	TRBJ2-4	CASSGQGTQYF	TGTGCCAGCAGCGGACAGGGAACTCAGTACTTC
TRBD2	TRBV5-4	.	TRBJ2-3	CASSQALAGAASTDTQYF	TGTGCCAGCAGTCAGGCACTAGCGGGGGCGGCTAGCACAGATACGCAGTATTTT
.	TRBV11-2	.	TRBJ1-2	CASSHPGDWGYTF	TGTGCCAGCAGCCACCCCGGGGACTGGGGCTACACCTTC
.	TRBV6-5	once	TRBJ2-7	CASSYSLLGDTYEQYF	TGTGCCAGCAGTTACTCATTACTTGGAGATACCTACGAGCAGTACTTC
TRBD2	TRBV30	few	TRBJ2-2	CAWSPGTRSTGELFF	TGTGCCTGGAGTCCCGGGACTAGGTCCACCGGGGAGCTGTTTTTT
TRBD1	TRBV2	.	TRBJ2-1	CASNSGDRLISYNEQFF	TGTGCCAGCAATAGTGGGGACAGACTTATCTCCTACAATGAGCAGTTCTTC
.	TRBV4-1	.	TRBJ2-3	CASSQGRLWSTDTQYF	TGCGCCAGCAGCCAAGGGCGGCTCTGGAGCACAGATACGCAGTATTTT
.	TRBV28	.	TRBJ1-1	CASTFGGAREAFF	TGTGCCAGCACCTTCGGAGGAGCCCGGGAAGCTTTCTTT
.	TRBV6-1	.	TRBJ1-1	CASSERMEEAFF	TGTGCCAGCAGTGAAAGAATGGAGGAAGCTTTCTTT
TRBD1	TRBV6-5	.	TRBJ1-1	CASRRTGVKAFF	TGTGCCAGCAGGAGGACAGGGGTAAAGGCTTTCTTT
TRBD1	TRBV29-1	.	TRBJ2-5	CSVGQGYQETQYF	TGCAGCGTGGGACAGGGGTATCAAGAGACCCAGTACTTC
.	TRBV23-1	.	TRBJ2-7	CASRPGPVYEQYF	TGCGCCAGCCGCCCAGGGCCTGTTTACGAGCAGTACTTC
.	TRBV4-1	.	TRBJ1-1	CASSHARGAVLMNTEAFF	TGCGCCAGCAGCCATGCCCGGGGAGCAGTTTTAATGAACACTGAAGCTTTCTTT
TRBD2	TRBV19	.	TRBJ2-5	CASSIGLAGAGETQYF	TGTGCCAGTAGTATAGGTCTAGCGGGGGCAGGAGAGACCCAGTACTTC
.	TRBV30	.	TRBJ1-2	CAWSLVGPNYGYTF	TGTGCCTGGAGTCTCGTGGGCCCTAACTATGGCTACACCTTC
TRBD1	TRBV13	.	TRBJ1-2	CASSLDRVDGYTF	TGTGCCAGCAGCCTGGACAGGGTCGATGGCTACACCTTC
.	TRBV9	.	TRBJ2-7	CASSAGVAHEQYF	TGTGCCAGCAGCGCGGGGGTAGCCCACGAGCAGTACTTC
.	TRBV5-1	.	TRBJ1-2	CASSLAVRAYGYTF	TGCGCCAGCAGCTTGGCGGTCAGGGCCTATGGCTACACCTTC
.	TRBV24-1	.	TRBJ2-7	CATSDPMGSHEQYF	TGTGCCACCAGTGATCCGATGGGGAGCCACGAGCAGTACTTC
.	TRBV13	.	TRBJ2-2	CASSPPPAGSGELFF	TGTGCCAGCAGCCCACCACCCGCTGGGAGCGGGGAGCTGTTTTTT
TRBD1	TRBV7-6	.	TRBJ1-1	CASSYRTGAGTEAFF	TGTGCCAGCAGCTACCGGACAGGGGCGGGGACTGAAGCTTTCTTT